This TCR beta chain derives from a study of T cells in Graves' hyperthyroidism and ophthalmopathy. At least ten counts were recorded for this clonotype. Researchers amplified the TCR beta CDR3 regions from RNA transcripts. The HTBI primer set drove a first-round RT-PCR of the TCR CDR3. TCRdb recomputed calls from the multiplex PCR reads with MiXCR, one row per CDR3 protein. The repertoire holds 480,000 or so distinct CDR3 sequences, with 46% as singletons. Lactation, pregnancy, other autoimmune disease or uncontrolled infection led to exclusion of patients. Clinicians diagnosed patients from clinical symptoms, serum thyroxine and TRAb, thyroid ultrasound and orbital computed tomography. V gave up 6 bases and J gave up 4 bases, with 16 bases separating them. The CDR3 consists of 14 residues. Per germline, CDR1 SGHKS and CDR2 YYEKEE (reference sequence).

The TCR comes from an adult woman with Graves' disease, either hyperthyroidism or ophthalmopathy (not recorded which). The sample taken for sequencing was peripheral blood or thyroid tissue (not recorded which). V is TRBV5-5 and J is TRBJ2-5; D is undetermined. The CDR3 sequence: CASTEFPAAETQYF. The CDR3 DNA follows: TGTGCCAGCACCGAGTTCCCCGCGGCAGAGACCCAGTACTTC. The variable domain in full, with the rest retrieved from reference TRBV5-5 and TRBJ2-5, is DAGVTQSPTHLIKTRGQQVTLRCSPISGHKSVSWYQQVLGQGPQFIFQYYEKEERGRGNFPDRFSARQFPNYSSELNVNALLLGDSALYLCASTEFPAAETQYFGPGTRLLVL.